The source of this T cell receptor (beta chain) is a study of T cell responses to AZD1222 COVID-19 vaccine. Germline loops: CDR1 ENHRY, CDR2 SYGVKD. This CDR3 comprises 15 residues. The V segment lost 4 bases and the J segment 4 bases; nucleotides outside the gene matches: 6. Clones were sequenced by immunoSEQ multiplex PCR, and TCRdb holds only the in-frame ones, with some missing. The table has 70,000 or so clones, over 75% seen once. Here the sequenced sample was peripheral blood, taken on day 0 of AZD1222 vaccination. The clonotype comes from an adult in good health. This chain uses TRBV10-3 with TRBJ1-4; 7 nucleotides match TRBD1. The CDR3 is CAISVSRGYNEKLFF. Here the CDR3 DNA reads TGTGCCATCAGTGTTAGCAGGGGGTATAATGAAAAACTGTTTTTT.